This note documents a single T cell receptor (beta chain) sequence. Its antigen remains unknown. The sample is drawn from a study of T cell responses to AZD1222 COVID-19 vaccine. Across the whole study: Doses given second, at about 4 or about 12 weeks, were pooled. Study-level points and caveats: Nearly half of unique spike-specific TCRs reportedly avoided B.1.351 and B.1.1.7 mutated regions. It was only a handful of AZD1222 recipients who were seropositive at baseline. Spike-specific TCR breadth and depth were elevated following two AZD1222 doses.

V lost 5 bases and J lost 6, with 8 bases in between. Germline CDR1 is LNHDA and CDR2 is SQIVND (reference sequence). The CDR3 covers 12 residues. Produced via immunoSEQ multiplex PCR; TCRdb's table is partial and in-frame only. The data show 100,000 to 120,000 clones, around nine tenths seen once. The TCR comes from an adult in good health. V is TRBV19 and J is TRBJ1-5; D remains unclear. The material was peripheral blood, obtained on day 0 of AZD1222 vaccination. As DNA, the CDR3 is TGTGCCAGTAGTGGGTATAGTCAGCCCCAGCATTTT. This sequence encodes CASSGYSQPQHF.